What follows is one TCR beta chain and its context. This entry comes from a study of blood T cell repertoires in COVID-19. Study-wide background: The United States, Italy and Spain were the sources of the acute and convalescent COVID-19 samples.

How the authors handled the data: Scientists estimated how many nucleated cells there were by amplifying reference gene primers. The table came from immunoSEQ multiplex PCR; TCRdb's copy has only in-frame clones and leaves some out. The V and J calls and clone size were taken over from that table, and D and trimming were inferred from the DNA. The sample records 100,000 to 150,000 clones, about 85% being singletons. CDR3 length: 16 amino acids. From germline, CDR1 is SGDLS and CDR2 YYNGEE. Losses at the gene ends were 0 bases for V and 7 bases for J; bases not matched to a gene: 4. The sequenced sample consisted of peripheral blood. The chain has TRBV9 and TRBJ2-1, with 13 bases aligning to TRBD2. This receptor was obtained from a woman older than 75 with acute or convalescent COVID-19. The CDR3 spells CASSVVPGLAGNEQFF. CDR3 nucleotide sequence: TGTGCCAGCAGCGTAGTACCGGGACTAGCGGGGAATGAGCAGTTCTTC.